This T cell receptor beta chain is from a study of post-analysis software for immune sequencing data. Background on the study: Patients with relapsing-remitting, secondary progressive and progressive-relapsing multiple sclerosis courses were all represented.

Study-wide points: Controls showed lower frequencies than patients for 4 or 5 TRBV segments, and TRBV5-6, TRBV5-1 and TRBV20-1 were among these. Samples from one preparation batch, clustered by F measure, grouped strongly together.

As for this clonotype: What it binds is not known.

The TCR beta cDNA libraries carried unique molecular identifiers. cDNA molecules numbering approximately 500,000 came from roughly 1.1 to 9.2 million T cells. TCRdb processed the PCR reads anew with MiXCR; each CDR3 protein has one entry. The table has under 650,000 distinct CDR3 sequences, around 40% seen once. V was clipped by 5 bases and J by 0 bases, with 11 bases between them. CDR3 length: 15 amino acids. Germline lookup yields CDR1 MGHRA and CDR2 YSYEKL. The chain combines TRBV4-1 with TRBJ2-1; D may match TRBD1 or TRBD2 (5 bases each). The sequenced sample was blood. The source of this sequence is a girl aged 10 to 17 with multiple sclerosis. DNA for the CDR3: TGCGCCAGCAGCTGGGACGTCAGCTCCTACAATGAGCAGTTCTTC. Its protein product is CASSWDVSSYNEQFF.